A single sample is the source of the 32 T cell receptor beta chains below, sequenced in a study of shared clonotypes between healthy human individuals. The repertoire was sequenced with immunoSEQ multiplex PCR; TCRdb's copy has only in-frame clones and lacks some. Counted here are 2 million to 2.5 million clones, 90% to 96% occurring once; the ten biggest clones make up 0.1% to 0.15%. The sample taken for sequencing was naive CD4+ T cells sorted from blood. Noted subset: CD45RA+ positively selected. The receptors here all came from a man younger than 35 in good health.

The DNA of the CDR3 is TGTGCCTGGAGTGCTACCCGAACCCAAGACGGATCTAATGAAAAACTGTTTTTT. Protein sequence: CAWSATRTQDGSNEKLFF. The chain has TRBV30 and TRBJ1-4; no clear D. CDR3 length: 18 residues. CDR1 is GTSNPN, CDR2 SVGIG, per germline (reference sequence). V was shortened by 1 base and J by 3 bases, with 21 bases between the two germline ends.

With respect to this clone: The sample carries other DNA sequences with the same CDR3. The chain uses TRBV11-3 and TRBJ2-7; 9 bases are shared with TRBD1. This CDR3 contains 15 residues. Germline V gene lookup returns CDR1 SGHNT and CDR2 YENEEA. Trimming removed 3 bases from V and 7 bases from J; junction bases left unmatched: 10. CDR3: CASSLGGQGTGEQYF. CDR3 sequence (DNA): TGTGCCAGCAGCTTGGGCGGACAGGGGACGGGGGAGCAGTACTTC.

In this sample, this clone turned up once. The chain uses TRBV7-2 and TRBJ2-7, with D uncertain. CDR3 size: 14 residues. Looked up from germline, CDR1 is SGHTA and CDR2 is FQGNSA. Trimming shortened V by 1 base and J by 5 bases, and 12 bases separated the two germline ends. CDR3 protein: CASSLDGSSDEQYF. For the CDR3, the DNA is TGTGCCAGCAGCTTAGACGGCTCCTCTGACGAGCAGTACTTC.

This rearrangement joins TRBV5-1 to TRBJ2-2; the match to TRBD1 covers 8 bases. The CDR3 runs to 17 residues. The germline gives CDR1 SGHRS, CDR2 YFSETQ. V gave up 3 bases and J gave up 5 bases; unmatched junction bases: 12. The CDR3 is CASSSSRGRGRTGELFF. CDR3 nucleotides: TGCGCCAGCAGCTCCAGTCGCGGCAGGGGGCGAACCGGGGAGCTGTTTTTT. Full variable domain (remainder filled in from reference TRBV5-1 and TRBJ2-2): KAGVTQTPRYLIKTRGQQVTLSCSPISGHRSVSWYQQTPGQGLQFLFEYFSETQRNKGNFPGRFSGRQFSNSRSEMNVSTLELGDSALYLCASSSSRGRGRTGELFFGEGSRLTVL.

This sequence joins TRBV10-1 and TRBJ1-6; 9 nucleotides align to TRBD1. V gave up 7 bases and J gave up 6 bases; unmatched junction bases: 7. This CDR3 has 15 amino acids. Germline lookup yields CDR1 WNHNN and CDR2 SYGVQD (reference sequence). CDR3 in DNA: TGCGCCAGCAAAATGACAGGGGGAAGTAATTCACCCCTCCACTTT. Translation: CASKMTGGSNSPLHF.

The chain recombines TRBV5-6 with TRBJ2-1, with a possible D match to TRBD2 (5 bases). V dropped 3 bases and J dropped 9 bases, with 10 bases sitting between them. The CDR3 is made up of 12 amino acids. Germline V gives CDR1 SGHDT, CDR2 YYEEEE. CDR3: CASSSYRGEQFF. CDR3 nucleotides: TGTGCCAGCAGCTCCTACCGGGGTGAGCAGTTCTTC.

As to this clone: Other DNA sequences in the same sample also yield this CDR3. CDR3 bases: TGTGCCATCAGTGACGGCGGCTACGAGCAGTACTTC. Translated, it gives CAISDGGYEQYF. V gene TRBV10-3 combines with J gene TRBJ2-7; D is undetermined. V shed 3 bases and J shed 3 bases, with 6 bases lying between them. This CDR3 contains 12 residues. CDR1 and CDR2 from the germline V gene are ENHRY and SYGVKD.

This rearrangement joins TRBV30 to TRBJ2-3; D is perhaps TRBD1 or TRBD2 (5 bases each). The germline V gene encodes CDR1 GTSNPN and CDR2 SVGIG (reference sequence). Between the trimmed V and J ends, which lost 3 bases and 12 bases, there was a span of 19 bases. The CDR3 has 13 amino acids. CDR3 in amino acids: CAWSPQARDPQYF. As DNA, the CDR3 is TGTGCCTGGAGCCCCCAGGCCCGGGACCCCCAGTATTTT.

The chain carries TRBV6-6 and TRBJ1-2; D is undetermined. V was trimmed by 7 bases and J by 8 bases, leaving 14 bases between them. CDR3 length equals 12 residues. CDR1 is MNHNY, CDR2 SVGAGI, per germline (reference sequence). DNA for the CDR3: TGTGCCAGCATCTCTATGGAGTCCGGCTACACCTTC. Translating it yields CASISMESGYTF.

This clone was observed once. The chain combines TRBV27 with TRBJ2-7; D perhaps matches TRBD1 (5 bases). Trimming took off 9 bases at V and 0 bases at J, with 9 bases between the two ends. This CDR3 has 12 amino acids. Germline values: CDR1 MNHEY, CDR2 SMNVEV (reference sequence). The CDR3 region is CASRGNSYEQYF. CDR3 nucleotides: TGTGCCAGTAGGGGTAACTCCTACGAGCAGTACTTC.

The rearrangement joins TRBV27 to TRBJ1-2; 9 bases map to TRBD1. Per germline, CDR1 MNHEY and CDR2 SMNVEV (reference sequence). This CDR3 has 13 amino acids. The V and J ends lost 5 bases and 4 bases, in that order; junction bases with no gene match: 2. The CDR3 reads CASSNRGLYGYTF. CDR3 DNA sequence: TGTGCCAGCAGTAACAGGGGGCTCTATGGCTACACCTTC.

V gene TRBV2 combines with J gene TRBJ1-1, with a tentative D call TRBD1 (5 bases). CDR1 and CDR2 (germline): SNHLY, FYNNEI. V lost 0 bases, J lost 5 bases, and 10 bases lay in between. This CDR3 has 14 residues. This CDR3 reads CASSEALRGTEAFF. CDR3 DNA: TGTGCCAGCAGTGAAGCGCTTCGGGGGACTGAAGCTTTCTTT.

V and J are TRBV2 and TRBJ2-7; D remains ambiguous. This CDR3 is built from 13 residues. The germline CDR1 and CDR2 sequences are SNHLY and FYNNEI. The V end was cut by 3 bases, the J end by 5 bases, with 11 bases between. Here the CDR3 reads CASSDWASDEQYF. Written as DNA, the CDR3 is TGTGCCAGCAGTGACTGGGCGTCAGACGAGCAGTACTTC.

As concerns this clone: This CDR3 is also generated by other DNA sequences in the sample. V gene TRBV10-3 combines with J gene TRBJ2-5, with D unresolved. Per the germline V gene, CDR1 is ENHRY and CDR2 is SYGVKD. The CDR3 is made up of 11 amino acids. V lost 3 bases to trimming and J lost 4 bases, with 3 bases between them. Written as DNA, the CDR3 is TGTGCCATCAGTGAAAGAGAGACCCAGTACTTC. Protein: CAISERETQYF.

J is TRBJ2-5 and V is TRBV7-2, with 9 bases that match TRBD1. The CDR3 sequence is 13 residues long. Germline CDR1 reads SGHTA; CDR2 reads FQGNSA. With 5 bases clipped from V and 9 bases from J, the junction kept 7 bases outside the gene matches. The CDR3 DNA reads TGTGCCAGCAGCGGAGACAGGGGGTGGGCCCAGTACTTC. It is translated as CASSGDRGWAQYF. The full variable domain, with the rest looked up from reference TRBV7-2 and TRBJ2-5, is GAGVSQSPSNKVTEKGKDVELRCDPISGHTALYWYRQSLGQGLEFLIYFQGNSAPDKSGLPSDRFSAERTGGSVSTLTIQRTQQEDSAVYLCASSGDRGWAQYFGPGTRLLVL.

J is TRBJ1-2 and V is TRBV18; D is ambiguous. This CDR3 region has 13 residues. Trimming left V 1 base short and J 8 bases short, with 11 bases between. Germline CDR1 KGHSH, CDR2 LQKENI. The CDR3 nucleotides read TGTGCCAGCTCACCACGGCAGGAGGAGGGCTACACCTTC. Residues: CASSPRQEEGYTF.

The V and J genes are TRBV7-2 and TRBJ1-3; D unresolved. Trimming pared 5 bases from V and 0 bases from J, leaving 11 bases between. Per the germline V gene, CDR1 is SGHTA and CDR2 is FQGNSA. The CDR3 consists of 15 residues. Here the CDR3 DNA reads TGTGCCAGCAGCACTTGGGCAGACTCTGGAAACACCATATATTTT. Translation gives CASSTWADSGNTIYF.

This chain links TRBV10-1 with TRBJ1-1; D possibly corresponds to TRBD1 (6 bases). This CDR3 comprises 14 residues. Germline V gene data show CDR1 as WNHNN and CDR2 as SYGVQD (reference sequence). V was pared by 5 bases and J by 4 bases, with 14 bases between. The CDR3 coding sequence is TGCGCCAGCAGTACCAACAGGGCGGGCACTGAAGCTTTCTTT. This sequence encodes CASSTNRAGTEAFF.

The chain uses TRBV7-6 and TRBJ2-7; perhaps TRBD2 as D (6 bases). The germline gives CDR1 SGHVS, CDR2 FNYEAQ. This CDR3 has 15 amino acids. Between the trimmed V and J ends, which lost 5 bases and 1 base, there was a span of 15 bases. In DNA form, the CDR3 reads TGTGCCAGCAGCCCCCGTATAGCGGATTCCTACGAGCAGTACTTC. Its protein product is CASSPRIADSYEQYF.

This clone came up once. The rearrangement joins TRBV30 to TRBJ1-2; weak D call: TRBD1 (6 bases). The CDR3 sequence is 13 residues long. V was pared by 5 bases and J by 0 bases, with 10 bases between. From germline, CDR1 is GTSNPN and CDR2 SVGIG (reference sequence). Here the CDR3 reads CAWGDTSNYGYTF. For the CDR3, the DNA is TGTGCCTGGGGGGACACCTCTAACTATGGCTACACCTTC.

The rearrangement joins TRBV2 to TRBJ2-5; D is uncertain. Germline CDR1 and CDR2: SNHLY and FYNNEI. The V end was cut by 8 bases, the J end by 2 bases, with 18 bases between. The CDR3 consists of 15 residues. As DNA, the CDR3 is TGTGCCAGCCACGATCTGAGTCCGAGGCAAGAGACCCAGTACTTC. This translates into CASHDLSPRQETQYF.

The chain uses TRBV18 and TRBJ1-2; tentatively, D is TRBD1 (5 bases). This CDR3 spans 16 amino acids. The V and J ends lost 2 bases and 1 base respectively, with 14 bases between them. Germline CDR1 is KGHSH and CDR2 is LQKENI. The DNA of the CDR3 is TGTGCCAGCTCACCAATAGCAGGGAGTTTTAACTATGGCTACACCTTC. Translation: CASSPIAGSFNYGYTF. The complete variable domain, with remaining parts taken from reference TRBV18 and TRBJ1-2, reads NAGVMQNPRHLVRRRGQEARLRCSPMKGHSHVYWYRQLPEEGLKFMVYLQKENIIDESGMPKERFSAEFPKEGPSILRIQQVVRGDSAAYFCASSPIAGSFNYGYTFGSGTRLTVV.

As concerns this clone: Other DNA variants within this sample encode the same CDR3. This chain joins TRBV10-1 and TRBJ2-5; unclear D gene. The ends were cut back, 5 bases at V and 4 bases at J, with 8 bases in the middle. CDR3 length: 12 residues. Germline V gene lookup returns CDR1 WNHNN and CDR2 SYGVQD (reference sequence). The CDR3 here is CASSPGGETQYF. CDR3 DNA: TGCGCCAGCAGTCCCGGTGGAGAGACCCAGTACTTC.

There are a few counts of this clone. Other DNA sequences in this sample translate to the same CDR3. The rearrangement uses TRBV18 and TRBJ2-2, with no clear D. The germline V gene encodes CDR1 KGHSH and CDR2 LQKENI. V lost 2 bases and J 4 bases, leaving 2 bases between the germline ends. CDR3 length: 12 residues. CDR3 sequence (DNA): TGTGCCAGCTCACCAGGCACCGGGGAGCTGTTTTTT. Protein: CASSPGTGELFF. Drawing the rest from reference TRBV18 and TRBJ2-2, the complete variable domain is NAGVMQNPRHLVRRRGQEARLRCSPMKGHSHVYWYRQLPEEGLKFMVYLQKENIIDESGMPKERFSAEFPKEGPSILRIQQVVRGDSAAYFCASSPGTGELFFGEGSRLTVL.

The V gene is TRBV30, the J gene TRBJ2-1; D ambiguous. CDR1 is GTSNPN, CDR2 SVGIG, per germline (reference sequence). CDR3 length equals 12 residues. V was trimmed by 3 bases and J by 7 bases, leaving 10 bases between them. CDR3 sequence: CAWSATRNEQFF. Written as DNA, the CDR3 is TGTGCCTGGAGCGCCACTCGTAATGAGCAGTTCTTC.

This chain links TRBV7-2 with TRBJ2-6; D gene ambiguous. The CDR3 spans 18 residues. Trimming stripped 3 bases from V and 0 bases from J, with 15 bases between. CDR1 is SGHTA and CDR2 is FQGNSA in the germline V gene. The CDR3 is CASSFSSPASSGANVLTF. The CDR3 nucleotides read TGTGCCAGCAGCTTTTCGAGTCCGGCCAGCTCTGGGGCCAACGTCCTGACTTTC.

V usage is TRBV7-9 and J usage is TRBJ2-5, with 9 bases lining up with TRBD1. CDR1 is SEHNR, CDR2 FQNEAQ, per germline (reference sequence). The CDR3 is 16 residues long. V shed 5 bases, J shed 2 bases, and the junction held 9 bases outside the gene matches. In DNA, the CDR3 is TGTGCCAGCAGCAGACGGACAGGGGAATTACAAGAGACCCAGTACTTC. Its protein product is CASSRRTGELQETQYF.

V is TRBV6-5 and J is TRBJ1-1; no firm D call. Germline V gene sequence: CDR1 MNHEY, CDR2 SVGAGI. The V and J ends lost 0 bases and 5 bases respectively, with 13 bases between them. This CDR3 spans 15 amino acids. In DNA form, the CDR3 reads TGTGCCAGCAGTTACTCGAAGGGTTTAGGTACTGAAGCTTTCTTT. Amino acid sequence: CASSYSKGLGTEAFF.

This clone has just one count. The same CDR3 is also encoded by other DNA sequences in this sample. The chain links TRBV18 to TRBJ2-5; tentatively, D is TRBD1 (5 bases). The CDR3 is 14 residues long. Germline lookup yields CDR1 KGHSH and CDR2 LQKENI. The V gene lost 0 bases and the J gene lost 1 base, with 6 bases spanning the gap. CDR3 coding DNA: TGTGCCAGCTCACCACCTCAGGGCCAAGAGACCCAGTACTTC. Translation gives CASSPPQGQETQYF.

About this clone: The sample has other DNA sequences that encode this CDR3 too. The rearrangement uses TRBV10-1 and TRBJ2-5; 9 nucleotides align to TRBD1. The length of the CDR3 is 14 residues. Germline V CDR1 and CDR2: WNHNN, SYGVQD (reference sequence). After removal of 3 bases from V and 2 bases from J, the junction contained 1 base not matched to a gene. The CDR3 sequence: CASSDGQGQETQYF. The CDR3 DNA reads TGCGCCAGCAGTGACGGACAGGGGCAAGAGACCCAGTACTTC.

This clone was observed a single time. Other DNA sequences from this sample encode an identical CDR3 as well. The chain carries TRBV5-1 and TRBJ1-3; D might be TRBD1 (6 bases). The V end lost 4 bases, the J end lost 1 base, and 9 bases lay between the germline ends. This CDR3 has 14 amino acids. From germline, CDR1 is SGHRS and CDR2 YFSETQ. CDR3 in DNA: TGCGCCAGCAGCCTCAGGGGATCTGGAAACACCATATATTTT. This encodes CASSLRGSGNTIYF.

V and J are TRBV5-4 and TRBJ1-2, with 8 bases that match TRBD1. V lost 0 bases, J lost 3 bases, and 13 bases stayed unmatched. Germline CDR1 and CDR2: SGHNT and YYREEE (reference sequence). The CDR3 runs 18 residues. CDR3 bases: TGTGCCAGCAGCTTGGGGCGGGACAGGAATCGGGGCGACTATGGCTACACCTTC. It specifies CASSLGRDRNRGDYGYTF.